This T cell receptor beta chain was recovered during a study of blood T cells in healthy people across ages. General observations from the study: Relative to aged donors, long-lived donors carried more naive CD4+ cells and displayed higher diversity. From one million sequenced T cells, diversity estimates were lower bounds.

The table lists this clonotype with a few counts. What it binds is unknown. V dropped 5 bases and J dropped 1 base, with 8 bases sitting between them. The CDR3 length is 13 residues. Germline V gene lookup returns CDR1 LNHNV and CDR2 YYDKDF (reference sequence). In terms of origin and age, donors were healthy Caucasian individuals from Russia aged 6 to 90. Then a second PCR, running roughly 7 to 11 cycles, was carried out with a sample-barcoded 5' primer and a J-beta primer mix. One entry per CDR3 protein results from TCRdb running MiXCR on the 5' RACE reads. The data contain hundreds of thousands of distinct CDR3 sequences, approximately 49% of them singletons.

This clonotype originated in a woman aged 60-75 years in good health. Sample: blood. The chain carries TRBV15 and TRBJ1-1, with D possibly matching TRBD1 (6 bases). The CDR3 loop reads CATSQGRNTEAFF. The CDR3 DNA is TGTGCCACCAGCCAGGGGCGGAACACTGAAGCTTTCTTT.